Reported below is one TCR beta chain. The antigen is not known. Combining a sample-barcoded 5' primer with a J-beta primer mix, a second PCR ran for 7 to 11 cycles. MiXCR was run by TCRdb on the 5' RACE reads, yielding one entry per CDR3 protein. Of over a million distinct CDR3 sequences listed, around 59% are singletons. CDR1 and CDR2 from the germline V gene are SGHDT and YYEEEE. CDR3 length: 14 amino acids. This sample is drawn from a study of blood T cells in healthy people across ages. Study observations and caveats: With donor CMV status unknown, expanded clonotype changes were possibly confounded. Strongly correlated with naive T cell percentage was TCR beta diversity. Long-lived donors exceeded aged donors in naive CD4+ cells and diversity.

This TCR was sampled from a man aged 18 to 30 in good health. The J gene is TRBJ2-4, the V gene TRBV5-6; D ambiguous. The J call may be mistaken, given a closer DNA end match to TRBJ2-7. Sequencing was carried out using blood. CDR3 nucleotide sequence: TGTGCCAGCAGCTACCGGTGGAACCCCAACGAGCAGTACTTC. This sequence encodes CASSYRWNPNEQYF.